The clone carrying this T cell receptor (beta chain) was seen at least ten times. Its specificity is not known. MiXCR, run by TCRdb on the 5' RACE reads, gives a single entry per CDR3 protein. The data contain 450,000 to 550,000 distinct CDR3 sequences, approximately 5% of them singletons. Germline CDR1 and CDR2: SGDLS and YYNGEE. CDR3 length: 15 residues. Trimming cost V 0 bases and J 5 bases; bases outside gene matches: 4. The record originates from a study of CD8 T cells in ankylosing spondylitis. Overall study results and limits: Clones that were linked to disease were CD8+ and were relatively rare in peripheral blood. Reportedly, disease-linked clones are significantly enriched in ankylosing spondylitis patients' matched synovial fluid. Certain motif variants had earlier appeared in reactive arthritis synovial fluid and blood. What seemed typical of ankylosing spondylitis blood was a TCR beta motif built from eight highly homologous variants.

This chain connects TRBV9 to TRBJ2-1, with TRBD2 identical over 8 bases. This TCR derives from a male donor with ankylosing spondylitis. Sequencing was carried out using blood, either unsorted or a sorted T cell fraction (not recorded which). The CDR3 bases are TGTGCCAGCAGCGTAGGCGGGGGGCCCAACAATGAGCAGTTCTTC. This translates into CASSVGGGPNNEQFF. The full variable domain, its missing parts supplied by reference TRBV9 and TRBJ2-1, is DSGVTQTPKHLITATGQRVTLRCSPRSGDLSVYWYQQSLDQGLQFLIQYYNGEERAKGNILERFSAQQFPDLHSELNLSSLELGDSALYFCASSVGGGPNNEQFFGPGTRLTVL.